This T cell receptor (beta chain) was sequenced for a study of shared clonotypes between healthy human individuals. CD4+ cell separation produced CD45RA+ naive and CD45RA-negative memory subsets. Clones were read by immunoSEQ multiplex PCR, and TCRdb kept only the in-frame ones, dropping some. The sample contains some 900,000 clones, 70% to 85% of which appear only once. Looked up from germline, CDR1 is ENHRY and CDR2 is SYGVKD. The CDR3 has 12 residues. Trimming left V 6 bases short and J 10 bases short, with 13 bases between. The source material was memory CD4+ T cells sorted from blood. As to subset: CD45RA-negative fraction. The sequence was obtained from a man aged 18 to 30 in good health. The chain joins TRBV10-3 to TRBJ2-1; D is possibly TRBD1 (5 bases). The CDR3: CAISGQGPEQFF. CDR3 in DNA: TGTGCCATCAGCGGGCAGGGCCCAGAGCAGTTCTTC.